The 9 T cell receptor beta chains listed next were all sequenced from one sample in a study of OX40 agonist ivuxolimab in advanced cancers. Here immunoSEQ multiplex PCR was the method, and the copy in TCRdb shows in-frame clones only, minus some. The table shows some 100,000 clones, with about nine tenths occurring only once. Sequencing used CD4+ or CD8+ T cells sorted from blood, obtained in a trial of the OX40 agonist ivuxolimab. The receptors originated from an adult with an advanced solid tumor such as melanoma, head and neck, liver or kidney cancer.

The J gene is TRBJ1-1, the V gene TRBV7-9, with a weak D call TRBD1 (6 bases). In germline, CDR1 is SEHNR, CDR2 FQNEAQ (reference sequence). Trimming removed 5 bases from V and 1 base from J, with 17 bases in between. The length of the CDR3 is 16 residues. The CDR3 sequence: CASSPPGARRNTEAFF. DNA of the CDR3: TGTGCCAGCAGCCCACCAGGGGCCAGGCGGAACACTGAAGCTTTCTTT.

The J gene is TRBJ2-5, the V gene TRBV18; D may be TRBD1 or TRBD2 (6 bases each). The V end lost 4 bases, the J end lost 5 bases, and 17 bases lay between the germline ends. The CDR3 is 15 amino acids. The germline V gene has CDR1 KGHSH and CDR2 LQKENI. The CDR3 region has the DNA TGTGCCAGCTCACAGGGATCCGGGGGCAGGGAGACCCAGTACTTC. Protein product: CASSQGSGGRETQYF.

The chain joins TRBV9 to TRBJ2-3; D is ambiguous. From germline, CDR1 is SGDLS and CDR2 YYNGEE. CDR3 length equals 13 residues. V was trimmed by 3 bases and J by 4 bases, leaving 9 bases between them. In DNA form, the CDR3 reads TGTGCCAGCAGCGCCATGACGTCAGATACGCAGTATTTT. It translates to CASSAMTSDTQYF.

This clone showed up just a few times. The gene calls are TRBV5-1 and TRBJ1-6; D uncertain. CDR1 and CDR2 (germline): SGHRS, YFSETQ. This CDR3 is 15 amino acids long. V lost 4 bases, J lost 7 bases, and 15 bases lay in between. This CDR3 is CASSTASGLNSPLHF. The DNA for the CDR3 is TGCGCCAGCAGCACCGCCTCGGGGTTAAATTCACCCCTCCACTTT.

The chain recombines TRBV19 with TRBJ2-2; 8 positions match TRBD1. This CDR3 is 15 amino acids long. J lost 3 bases, V lost 6 bases, and 6 bases had no gene match. CDR1 is LNHDA and CDR2 is SQIVND in the germline V gene (reference sequence). CDR3 nucleotide sequence: TGTGCCAGTAGCCACGGACAGGGCGACACCGGGGAGCTGTTTTTT. As protein: CASSHGQGDTGELFF.

The sample holds a few counts of this clone. The chain couples TRBV11-2 to TRBJ2-5, with 7 positions matching TRBD1. V shed 3 bases, J shed 2 bases, and the junction held 6 bases outside the gene matches. CDR3 size: 15 residues. Germline V gives CDR1 SGHAT, CDR2 FQNNGV. CDR3 amino acids: CASSLNTGEQETQYF. The CDR3 coding sequence is TGTGCCAGCAGCTTGAACACAGGGGAACAAGAGACCCAGTACTTC.

This chain connects TRBV7-6 to TRBJ2-5; D possibly corresponds to TRBD2 (6 bases). Trimming took off 5 bases at V and 1 base at J, with 17 bases between the two ends. The CDR3 is made up of 16 amino acids. Per germline, CDR1 SGHVS and CDR2 FNYEAQ. CDR3 in amino acids: CASSPRGWTTQETQYF. The CDR3 DNA follows: TGTGCCAGCAGCCCCCGGGGTTGGACTACCCAAGAGACCCAGTACTTC.

This sequence joins TRBV9 and TRBJ2-7, with D possibly TRBD1 on 5 matching bases. The CDR3 extends over 14 amino acids. V gave up 0 bases and J gave up 6 bases, with 13 bases separating them. The germline gives CDR1 SGDLS, CDR2 YYNGEE. The CDR3 loop reads CASSVDMTAPEQYF. Here the CDR3 DNA reads TGTGCCAGCAGCGTAGATATGACAGCCCCCGAGCAGTACTTC.

V usage is TRBV11-2 and J usage is TRBJ1-3; no definite D call. V was cut by 1 base and J by 4 bases, with 8 bases left in between. Germline V gene sequence: CDR1 SGHAT, CDR2 FQNNGV. This CDR3 contains 14 residues. The CDR3 protein is CASSLGETGNTIYF. CDR3 nucleotides: TGTGCCAGCAGCTTAGGGGAGACCGGAAACACCATATATTTT.